The T cell receptor (beta chain) under discussion was sequenced for a study of CXCR3-negative and CXCR3-positive naive CD8 T cells. Overall study findings and caveats: Whereas memory cells differed, naive CXCR3-negative and CXCR3-positive cells shared similar TRBV-TRBJ usage. Naive subsets were similarly diverse, while memory CD8+ repertoires were much less diverse. CD5 surface expression was similar among naive subsets, and TCR strength was estimated by inference from TRB CDR3 properties.

This CDR3 has 12 amino acids. The germline V gene has CDR1 MNHEY and CDR2 SVGAGI. Of note for this clonotype: Its antigen is not identified.

Definition of naive CD8+ T cells rested on a CD45RO-CCR7+CD27+CD95- profile. cDNA libraries for TRB were generated by 5' RACE incorporating UMI labels. TCRdb processed the 5' RACE reads again and assigns one entry to each CDR3 protein, with no DNA. The listing records some 61,000 distinct CDR3 sequences. The chain carries TRBV6-5 and TRBJ2-1. The TCR originated in a human donor in good health. Some clones in this sample may be carry-over from other donors' samples. Sequencing was carried out using naive CXCR3- CD8+ T cells from blood. Documented subset: CD45RO-CCR7+CD27+CD95- naive CD8+ T cells lacking CXCR3 (TNR3-). This chain's CDR3 is CASSYSGDEQFF.